This T cell receptor (beta chain) came from a study of spatial heterogeneity in lung cancer. Study-level background: Compared with alpha-chain sequences, beta-chain sequences were consistently detected in greater numbers. On average, each unique TCR and UMI combination appeared more than ten times in raw reads.

In TCRdb, the 5' RACE reads were re-called with MiXCR into one record per CDR3 protein. Seen here are around 87,000 distinct CDR3 sequences, 10% to 15% observed once, and the top ten hold over 40%. General study findings and limits: More often at tumor resection than at routine follow-up, ubiquitous expanded tumor TCRs were detected in the blood.

Trimming removed 1 base from V and 5 bases from J, with 14 bases in between. The germline gives CDR1 SGHDN, CDR2 FVKESK. The CDR3 loop spans 15 amino acids. Time point of the sample: sample taken at primary tumor resection. Whole RNA obtained from tumor, nontumor lung or frozen PBMC underwent sequencing without sorting. This clonotype was observed a handful of times. Its target is unknown. Sequencing was performed on PBMCs, taken at surgery. The chain has TRBV14 and TRBJ1-1, with D perhaps matching TRBD1 (6 bases). This TCR came from a male donor with early-stage non-small cell lung cancer. CDR3 coding DNA: TGTGCCAGCAGCCAAGTGTGGGGGGCCGGAACTGAAGCTTTCTTT. It encodes CASSQVWGAGTEAFF.